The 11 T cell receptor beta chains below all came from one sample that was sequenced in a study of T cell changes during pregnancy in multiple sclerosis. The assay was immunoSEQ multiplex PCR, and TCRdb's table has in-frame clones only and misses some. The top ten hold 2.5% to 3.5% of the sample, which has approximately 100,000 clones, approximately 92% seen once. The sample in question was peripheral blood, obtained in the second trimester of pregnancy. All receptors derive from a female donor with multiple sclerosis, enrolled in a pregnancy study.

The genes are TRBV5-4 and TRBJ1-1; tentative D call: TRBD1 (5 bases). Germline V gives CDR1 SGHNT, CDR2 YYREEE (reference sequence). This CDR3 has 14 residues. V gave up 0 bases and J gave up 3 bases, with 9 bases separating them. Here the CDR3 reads CASSLVGVDTEAFF. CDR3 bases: TGTGCCAGCAGCTTGGTAGGGGTGGACACTGAAGCTTTCTTT. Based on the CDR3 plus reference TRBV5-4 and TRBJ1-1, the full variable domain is ETGVTQSPTHLIKTRGQQVTLRCSSQSGHNTVSWYQQALGQGPQFIFQYYREEENGRGNFPPRFSGLQFPNYSSELNVNALELDDSALYLCASSLVGVDTEAFFGQGTRLTVV.

As DNA, the CDR3 is TGTGCCAGCAGCCCCTGGGGACAGGGCGACTCTGGAAACACCATATATTTT. As protein: CASSPWGQGDSGNTIYF. V is TRBV7-6 and J is TRBJ1-3; 9 nucleotides match TRBD1. Germline CDR1 SGHVS, CDR2 FNYEAQ. CDR3 size: 17 residues. V was clipped by 5 bases and J by 0 bases; unmatched bases: 8.

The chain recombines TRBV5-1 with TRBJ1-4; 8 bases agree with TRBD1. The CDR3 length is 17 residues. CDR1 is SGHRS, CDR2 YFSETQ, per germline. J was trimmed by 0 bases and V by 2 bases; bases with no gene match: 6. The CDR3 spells CASSFGQGATTNEKLFF. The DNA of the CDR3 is TGCGCCAGCAGCTTTGGCCAGGGGGCCACAACTAATGAAAAACTGTTTTTT.

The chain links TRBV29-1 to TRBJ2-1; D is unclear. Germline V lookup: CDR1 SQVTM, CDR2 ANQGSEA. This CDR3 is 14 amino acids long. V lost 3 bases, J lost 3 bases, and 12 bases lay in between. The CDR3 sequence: CSVEVGNYYNEQFF. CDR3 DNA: TGCAGCGTTGAGGTTGGAAACTACTACAATGAGCAGTTCTTC.

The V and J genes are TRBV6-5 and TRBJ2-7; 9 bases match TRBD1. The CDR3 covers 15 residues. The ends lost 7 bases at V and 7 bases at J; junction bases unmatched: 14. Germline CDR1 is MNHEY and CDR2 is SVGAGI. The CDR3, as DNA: TGTGCCAGCAACCCTCTCCGGACAGGGGTGGGTGAGCAGTACTTC. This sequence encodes CASNPLRTGVGEQYF.

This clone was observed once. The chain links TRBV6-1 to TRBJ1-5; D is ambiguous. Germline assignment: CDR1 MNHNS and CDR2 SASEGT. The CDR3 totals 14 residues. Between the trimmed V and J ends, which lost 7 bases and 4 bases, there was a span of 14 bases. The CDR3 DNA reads TGTGCCAGCAACCCTACTGGGAGGAATCAGCCCCAGCATTTT. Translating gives CASNPTGRNQPQHF.

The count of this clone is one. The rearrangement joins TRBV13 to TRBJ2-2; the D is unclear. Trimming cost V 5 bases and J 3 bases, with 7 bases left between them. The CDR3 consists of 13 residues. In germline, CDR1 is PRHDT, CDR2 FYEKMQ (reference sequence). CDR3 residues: CASSPMYTGELFF. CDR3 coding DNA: TGTGCCAGCAGCCCTATGTACACCGGGGAGCTGTTTTTT. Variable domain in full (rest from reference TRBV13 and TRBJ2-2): AAGVIQSPRHLIKEKRETATLKCYPIPRHDTVYWYQQGPGQDPQFLISFYEKMQSDKGSIPDRFSAQQFSDYHSELNMSSLELGDSALYFCASSPMYTGELFFGEGSRLTVL.

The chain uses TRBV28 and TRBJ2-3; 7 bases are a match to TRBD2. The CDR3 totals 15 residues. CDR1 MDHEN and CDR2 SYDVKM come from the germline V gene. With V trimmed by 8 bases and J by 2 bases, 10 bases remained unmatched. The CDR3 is CASPPNLAVTDTQYF. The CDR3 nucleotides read TGTGCCAGCCCTCCCAATCTAGCGGTCACAGATACGCAGTATTTT. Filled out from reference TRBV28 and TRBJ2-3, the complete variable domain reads DVKVTQSSRYLVKRTGEKVFLECVQDMDHENMFWYRQDPGLGLRLIYFSYDVKMKEKGDIPEGYSVSREKKERFSLILESASTNQTSMYLCASPPNLAVTDTQYFGPGTRLTVL.

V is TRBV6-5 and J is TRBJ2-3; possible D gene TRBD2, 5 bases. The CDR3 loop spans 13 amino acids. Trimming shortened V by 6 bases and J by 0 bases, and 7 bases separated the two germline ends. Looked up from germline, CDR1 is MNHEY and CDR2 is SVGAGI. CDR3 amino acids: CASSRTSTDTQYF. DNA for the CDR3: TGTGCCAGCAGCCGGACTAGCACAGATACGCAGTATTTT.

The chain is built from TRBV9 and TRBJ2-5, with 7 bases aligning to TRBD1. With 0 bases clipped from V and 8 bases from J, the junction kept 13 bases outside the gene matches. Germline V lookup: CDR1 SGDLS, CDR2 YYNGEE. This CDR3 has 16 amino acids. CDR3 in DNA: TGTGCCAGCAGCGTAGAAGCAGGGGGAAATTCGGGTACCCAGTACTTC. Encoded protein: CASSVEAGGNSGTQYF.

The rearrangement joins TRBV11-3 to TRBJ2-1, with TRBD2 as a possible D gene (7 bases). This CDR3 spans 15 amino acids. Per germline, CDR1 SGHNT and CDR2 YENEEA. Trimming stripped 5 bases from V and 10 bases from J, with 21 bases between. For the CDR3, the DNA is TGTGCCAGCAGCCCCGGTTGGGGGGAGGGGGGCGAGCAGTTCTTC. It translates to CASSPGWGEGGEQFF.